This TCR beta chain was found in a study of blood T cells in healthy people across ages. Germline CDR1 is SQVTM and CDR2 is ANQGSEA. The length of the CDR3 is 14 residues. Trimming took off 8 bases at V and 7 bases at J, with 21 bases between the two ends. Study outcomes and limitations: Measured against age, TCR beta diversity per million T cells decreased in a roughly linear manner.

For this clonotype: Its target is unknown.

Through a sample-barcoded 5' primer and a J-beta primer mix, a second PCR was run for 7 to 11 cycles. TCRdb ran MiXCR on the 5' RACE reads and lists one entry per CDR3 protein. The repertoire includes some 1,800,000 distinct CDR3 sequences, around 40% of them detected once, and under 25% sits in the top ten. The sequence came from a human donor in good health. V and J are TRBV29-1 and TRBJ2-1, with no clear D. The sample consisted of blood. CDR3 sequence: CSIGRPPLANEQFF. As DNA, the CDR3 is TGCAGCATTGGGCGGCCCCCCTTGGCGAATGAGCAGTTCTTC.